This T cell receptor (beta chain) was identified during a study of blood T cell repertoires in COVID-19. In the study overall: COVID-19 samples from acute and convalescent phases originated in the United States, Italy and Spain.

Repertoires were generated with immunoSEQ multiplex PCR, while TCRdb's copy carries only in-frame clones and drops some. The sample contains about 310,000 clones, approximately 85% of which appear only once. Per germline, CDR1 SGHTA and CDR2 FQGTGA. The length of the CDR3 is 14 residues. V was trimmed by 6 bases and J by 3 bases, leaving 13 bases between them. The specimen sequenced was PBMCs or T cells enriched from blood (not recorded which). The V and J genes are TRBV7-3 and TRBJ2-3, with D unclear. The clonotype originates from a man aged 25-40 years who had recovered from COVID-19. In nucleotides, the CDR3 is TGTGCCAGCAGTCTCTCTCCCCGGACAGATACGCAGTATTTT. This gives the protein CASSLSPRTDTQYF.